Each of the 30 T cell receptor beta chains below was sequenced from the same sample in a study of T cell repertoires in cytomegalovirus infection. TCRdb ran MiXCR on the reads and lists one entry per CDR3 protein. The repertoire holds roughly 600,000 distinct CDR3 sequences, with 20% to 25% as singletons. Sequencing was done on a sample of CD8+ T cells from PBMCs. The receptors stem from a human donor in good health (CMV status not recorded). Some clones in this sample may be carry-over from other donors' samples.

The chain links TRBV28 to TRBJ1-3, with TRBD1 identical over 8 bases. The CDR3 consists of 16 residues. The junction had 9 bases not matched to a gene; V was cut back by 7 bases and J by 1 base. Germline assignment: CDR1 MDHEN and CDR2 SYDVKM. The DNA of the CDR3 is TGTGCCAGCACAGAACAGGGGGTGGGTTCTGGAAACACCATATATTTT. It yields the protein CASTEQGVGSGNTIYF. Looking up the rest from reference TRBV28 and TRBJ1-3 gives the full variable domain: DVKVTQSSRYLVKRTGEKVFLECVQDMDHENMFWYRQDPGLGLRLIYFSYDVKMKEKGDIPEGYSVSREKKERFSLILESASTNQTSMYLCASTEQGVGSGNTIYFGEGSWLTVV.

There are a few counts of this clonotype. V usage is TRBV7-9 and J usage is TRBJ1-6; D gene unclear. Deletions cut 4 bases from V and 0 bases from J, with 7 bases between. Germline values: CDR1 SEHNR, CDR2 FQNEAQ (reference sequence). The CDR3 is made up of 15 amino acids. The CDR3 DNA is TGTGCCAGCAGCTCATTAGTCTCCTATAATTCACCCCTCCACTTT. The encoded protein is CASSSLVSYNSPLHF.

This clonotype was counted many times. This chain joins TRBV7-9 and TRBJ1-1; D is ambiguous. The CDR3 has 12 residues. V lost 5 bases to trimming and J lost 8 bases, with 12 bases between them. Germline-derived CDR1 and CDR2 are SEHNR and FQNEAQ (reference sequence). The CDR3 DNA reads TGTGCCAGCAGCAAACAGAATCTAGAAGCTTTCTTT. The encoded protein is CASSKQNLEAFF.

Written as DNA, the CDR3 is TGCAGCGTAATCGGGGAGGGTAGGAGGCAGTTCTTC. Protein product: CSVIGEGRRQFF. The gene calls are TRBV29-1 and TRBJ2-1, with TRBD2 matching 7 bases. This CDR3 spans 12 amino acids. The V segment lost 6 bases and the J segment 12 bases; nucleotides outside the gene matches: 11. The germline V gene has CDR1 SQVTM and CDR2 ANQGSEA.

The chain uses TRBV13 and TRBJ1-2, with TRBD1 matching over 7 bases. The length of the CDR3 is 15 residues. CDR1 PRHDT and CDR2 FYEKMQ come from the germline V gene (reference sequence). The V segment lost 5 bases and the J segment 4 bases; nucleotides outside the gene matches: 10. The CDR3 loop is CASSISRGQTYGYTF. CDR3 in DNA: TGTGCCAGCAGCATCAGCCGGGGACAGACCTATGGCTACACCTTC.

The CDR3 region has the DNA TGTGCCAGCAGCCAACTGGACCCTAGCACAGATACGCAGTATTTT. Protein product: CASSQLDPSTDTQYF. The chain carries TRBV28 and TRBJ2-3; D not certain. CDR3 length: 15 residues. Trimming pared 6 bases from V and 0 bases from J, leaving 13 bases between. CDR1 and CDR2 from the germline V gene are MDHEN and SYDVKM.

This clonotype turned up a few times. The V gene is TRBV18, the J gene TRBJ2-3; no firm D call. The CDR3 runs 13 residues. Germline CDR1 and CDR2: KGHSH and LQKENI. Trimming cost V 1 base and J 4 bases, with 6 bases left between them. Written as DNA, the CDR3 is TGTGCCAGCTCACCACTCGAGTCAGATACGCAGTATTTT. This sequence encodes CASSPLESDTQYF.

The V call is TRBV18, the J call TRBJ2-1, with 10 bases matching TRBD1. The germline V gene encodes CDR1 KGHSH and CDR2 LQKENI. V shed 0 bases and J 8 bases; nucleotides not matched to a gene: 4. This CDR3 comprises 15 residues. The CDR3 sequence is CASSPPGQGLHEQFF. Here the CDR3 DNA reads TGTGCCAGCTCACCACCGGGACAGGGGTTGCATGAGCAGTTCTTC.

This clonotype appeared many times. The chain joins TRBV5-5 to TRBJ1-1; TRBD1 matches 9 bases. CDR1 SGHKS and CDR2 YYEKEE come from the germline V gene (reference sequence). CDR3 length: 13 residues. Trimming at V came to 2 bases and at J to 7 bases, leaving 3 bases not matched to a gene. In nucleotides, the CDR3 is TGTGCCAGCAGCTTTGGGACAGGGTTTGAAGCTTTCTTT. It specifies CASSFGTGFEAFF.

At least ten counts were recorded for this clonotype. This sequence joins TRBV27 and TRBJ2-2; a possible D gene is TRBD2 (5 bases). The CDR3 extends over 18 amino acids. Trimming left V 3 bases short and J 2 bases short, with 19 bases between. Germline values: CDR1 MNHEY, CDR2 SMNVEV (reference sequence). The CDR3 reads CASSFGPLEGENTGELFF. For the CDR3, the DNA is TGTGCCAGCAGTTTTGGCCCCCTCGAGGGAGAAAACACCGGGGAGCTGTTTTTT.

This clonotype was seen repeatedly, ten times or more. The chain couples TRBV7-2 to TRBJ2-1; D unclear. The CDR3 is 15 amino acids. The V end was cut by 1 base, the J end by 10 bases, with 17 bases between. The germline V gene encodes CDR1 SGHTA and CDR2 FQGNSA. CDR3 sequence: CASSLGEQFWGEQFF. Written as DNA, the CDR3 is TGTGCCAGCAGCTTAGGGGAACAGTTTTGGGGAGAGCAGTTCTTC. Supplemented by reference TRBV7-2 and TRBJ2-1, the full variable domain reads GAGVSQSPSNKVTEKGKDVELRCDPISGHTALYWYRQSLGQGLEFLIYFQGNSAPDKSGLPSDRFSAERTGGSVSTLTIQRTQQEDSAVYLCASSLGEQFWGEQFFGPGTRLTVL.

This clonotype has at least ten counts. The chain combines TRBV7-9 with TRBJ2-3; 7 bases fit TRBD1. The junction had 5 bases not matched to a gene; V was cut back by 4 bases and J by 1 base. Germline CDR1 reads SEHNR; CDR2 reads FQNEAQ (reference sequence). The CDR3 loop spans 15 amino acids. The CDR3 region is CASSSKTGRTDTQYF. In DNA, the CDR3 is TGTGCCAGCAGCTCGAAGACAGGGCGCACAGATACGCAGTATTTT.

Only a few counts were recorded for this clonotype. This chain uses TRBV28 with TRBJ2-1; D is unclear. In germline, CDR1 is MDHEN, CDR2 SYDVKM. Trimming shortened V by 6 bases and J by 10 bases, and 7 bases separated the two germline ends. This CDR3 comprises 10 residues. CDR3: CASRRTEQFF. CDR3 coding DNA: TGTGCCAGCAGGAGGACCGAGCAGTTCTTC.

This chain joins TRBV20-1 and TRBJ1-5; D not certain. The CDR3 consists of 19 residues. The V gene's germline CDR1 is DFQATT and CDR2 SNEGSKA (reference sequence). V dropped 3 bases and J dropped 0 bases, with 24 bases sitting between them. CDR3 coding DNA: TGCAGTGCTAGGCCCGCCCCACCAGACGTCTTTATTAGCAATCAGCCCCAGCATTTT. This translates into CSARPAPPDVFISNQPQHF.

The chain carries TRBV9 and TRBJ1-6, with 8 bases matching TRBD1. Germline V gene sequence: CDR1 SGDLS, CDR2 YYNGEE. Losses at the gene ends were 4 bases for V and 3 bases for J; bases not matched to a gene: 9. The CDR3 extends over 17 amino acids. The CDR3 bases are TGTGCCAGCAGCTCCGACAGGGGCCCTCACTATAATTCACCCCTCCACTTT. Protein product: CASSSDRGPHYNSPLHF. The complete variable domain, with remaining parts taken from reference TRBV9 and TRBJ1-6, reads DSGVTQTPKHLITATGQRVTLRCSPRSGDLSVYWYQQSLDQGLQFLIQYYNGEERAKGNILERFSAQQFPDLHSELNLSSLELGDSALYFCASSSDRGPHYNSPLHFGNGTRLTVT.

This chain connects TRBV29-1 to TRBJ2-2; 9 positions agree with TRBD1. Germline values: CDR1 SQVTM, CDR2 ANQGSEA. J gave up 3 bases and V 6 bases, and 8 bases lay outside the gene matches. The CDR3 has 15 residues. In DNA form, the CDR3 reads TGCAGCGTGCGACAGGGGGATCTCCACACCGGGGAGCTGTTTTTT. This encodes CSVRQGDLHTGELFF.

DNA for the CDR3: TGTGCCAGCAGATCTCTTAGCAATCAGCCCCAGCATTTT. Translated: CASRSLSNQPQHF. The rearrangement joins TRBV28 to TRBJ1-5; D not certain. Trimming cost V 6 bases and J 0 bases, with 6 bases left between them. CDR3 length equals 13 residues. Germline CDR1 MDHEN, CDR2 SYDVKM. The full variable domain, its missing parts supplied by reference TRBV28 and TRBJ1-5, is DVKVTQSSRYLVKRTGEKVFLECVQDMDHENMFWYRQDPGLGLRLIYFSYDVKMKEKGDIPEGYSVSREKKERFSLILESASTNQTSMYLCASRSLSNQPQHFGDGTRLSIL.

In its sample, this clonotype was seen many times. This chain uses TRBV6-6 with TRBJ2-5; the D gene is possibly TRBD2 (5 bases). CDR3 length equals 11 residues. V was cut by 5 bases and J by 11 bases, with 12 bases left in between. CDR1 and CDR2 (germline): MNHNY, SVGAGI (reference sequence). CDR3 sequence (DNA): TGTGCCAGCAGTCATACTAGATGGCAGTACTTC. Translation gives CASSHTRWQYF.

A few counts support this clonotype. This rearrangement joins TRBV12-3 or TRBV12-4 to TRBJ2-5; D tentatively fits TRBD1 or TRBD2 (5 bases each). There are 15 residues in the CDR3. With 3 bases removed from V and 5 bases from J, the gap between germline ends came to 16 bases. CDR3 sequence reads: CASSFGPGWGETQYF. CDR3 DNA sequence: TGTGCCAGCAGTTTCGGACCGGGGTGGGGGGAGACCCAGTACTTC.

This chain connects TRBV5-1 to TRBJ1-2, with unresolved D. The CDR3 spans 12 residues. Germline V gene sequence: CDR1 SGHRS, CDR2 YFSETQ. Deletions cut 4 bases from V and 4 bases from J, with 8 bases between. The CDR3 nucleotides are TGCGCCAGCAGCCAAAGTACCTATGGCTACACCTTC. Amino acids: CASSQSTYGYTF. The complete variable domain, with remaining parts taken from reference TRBV5-1 and TRBJ1-2, reads KAGVTQTPRYLIKTRGQQVTLSCSPISGHRSVSWYQQTPGQGLQFLFEYFSETQRNKGNFPGRFSGRQFSNSRSEMNVSTLELGDSALYLCASSQSTYGYTFGSGTRLTVV.

This clonotype was seen more than once but under ten times. This chain uses TRBV4-2 with TRBJ2-1; TRBD2 matches at 11 bases. The CDR3 is made up of 16 amino acids. Trimming at V came to 0 bases and at J to 8 bases, leaving 6 bases not matched to a gene. The V gene's germline CDR1 is LGHNA and CDR2 YNFKEQ. The CDR3 is CASSQDLAGGFDEQFF. The CDR3 region has the DNA TGTGCCAGCAGCCAAGATTTAGCGGGGGGGTTTGATGAGCAGTTCTTC.

The chain is built from TRBV6-5 and TRBJ2-7, with D perhaps matching TRBD1 or TRBD2 (5 bases each). V lost 2 bases, J lost 4 bases, and 12 bases lay in between. Germline CDR1 and CDR2: MNHEY and SVGAGI. The CDR3 has 14 residues. The DNA of the CDR3 is TGTGCCAGCAGTTACCGGGGCGGCGAGTACGAGCAGTACGTC. It codes for CASSYRGGEYEQYV.

A word on this clonotype: This clone may be a read error of a much larger clone one base away. The rearrangement links TRBV7-2 to TRBJ1-2; D unresolved. This CDR3 comprises 12 residues. Germline loops: CDR1 SGHTA, CDR2 FQGNSA. DNA for the CDR3: TGTGCCCGCAGCTTTGAAGTTTATGGCTACACCTTC. This encodes CARSFEVYGYTF.

A word on this clonotype: The missing conserved phenylalanine or tryptophan at the end of this CDR3 makes a read error likely. V gene TRBV7-6 combines with J gene TRBJ2-7, with 7 bases fitting TRBD1. The CDR3 totals 13 residues. The J segment lost 1 base and the V segment lost 4 bases, leaving 1 base of the junction unmatched. The germline V gene has CDR1 SGHVS and CDR2 FNYEAQ. This chain's CDR3 is CASSWDSSYEQYS. CDR3 DNA sequence: TGTGCCAGCAGCTGGGACAGTTCCTACGAGCAGTACTCC.

The chain uses TRBV27 and TRBJ2-3, with D perhaps TRBD1 or TRBD2 (7 bases each). The CDR3 totals 17 residues. Deletions cut 5 bases from V and 6 bases from J, with 24 bases between. The germline CDR1 and CDR2 sequences are MNHEY and SMNVEV (reference sequence). The CDR3 DNA reads as TGTGCCAGCAGTCCAGGGCCCAGGGGGGAGGGTGTGGATACGCAGTATTTT. It encodes CASSPGPRGEGVDTQYF.

CDR3: CASSPEWGPNQPQHF. The CDR3 DNA reads as TGTGCCAGCAGTCCGGAGTGGGGACCTAATCAGCCCCAGCATTTT. The chain links TRBV27 to TRBJ1-5, with D perhaps TRBD1 (5 bases). CDR1 and CDR2 from the germline V gene are MNHEY and SMNVEV (reference sequence). This CDR3 contains 15 residues. Deletions cut 5 bases from V and 4 bases from J, with 15 bases between.

The rearrangement links TRBV20-1 to TRBJ2-1; TRBD1 agrees at 7 bases. The germline V gene has CDR1 DFQATT and CDR2 SNEGSKA (reference sequence). With V trimmed by 1 base and J by 3 bases, 3 bases remained unmatched. This CDR3 comprises 14 residues. The CDR3 DNA follows: TGCAGTGCTAGAGGTCGGGACAGCTACAATGAGCAGTTCTTC. Its translation is CSARGRDSYNEQFF.

This clonotype was counted between two and nine times. V usage is TRBV7-6 and J usage is TRBJ2-5; D is uncertain. The V gene lost 1 base and the J gene lost 5 bases, with 14 bases spanning the gap. Germline CDR1 SGHVS, CDR2 FNYEAQ. The CDR3 is 15 residues long. In nucleotides, the CDR3 is TGTGCCAGCAGCTTAGGGGCCATGGCCGAGGAGACCCAGTACTTC. Protein: CASSLGAMAEETQYF.

The CDR3 nucleotides are TGTGCCAGCAGTGAATATTATTCCCGGGACAGGGGTCCCGAGCAGTACTTC. Amino acid sequence: CASSEYYSRDRGPEQYF. The chain combines TRBV25-1 with TRBJ2-7, with TRBD1 matching over 10 bases. There are 17 residues in the CDR3. The germline CDR1 and CDR2 sequences are MGHDK and SYGVNS. Trimming removed 0 bases from V and 6 bases from J; junction bases left unmatched: 11.

This clonotype was observed a handful of times. The CDR3 loop is CSVGGGSGAYEQYF. CDR3 in DNA: TGCAGCGTCGGTGGGGGGAGCGGGGCCTACGAGCAGTACTTC. The rearrangement uses TRBV29-1 and TRBJ2-7, with TRBD2 matching 7 bases. V shed 6 bases and J 2 bases; nucleotides not matched to a gene: 10. This CDR3 has 14 amino acids. CDR1 is SQVTM, CDR2 ANQGSEA, per germline.